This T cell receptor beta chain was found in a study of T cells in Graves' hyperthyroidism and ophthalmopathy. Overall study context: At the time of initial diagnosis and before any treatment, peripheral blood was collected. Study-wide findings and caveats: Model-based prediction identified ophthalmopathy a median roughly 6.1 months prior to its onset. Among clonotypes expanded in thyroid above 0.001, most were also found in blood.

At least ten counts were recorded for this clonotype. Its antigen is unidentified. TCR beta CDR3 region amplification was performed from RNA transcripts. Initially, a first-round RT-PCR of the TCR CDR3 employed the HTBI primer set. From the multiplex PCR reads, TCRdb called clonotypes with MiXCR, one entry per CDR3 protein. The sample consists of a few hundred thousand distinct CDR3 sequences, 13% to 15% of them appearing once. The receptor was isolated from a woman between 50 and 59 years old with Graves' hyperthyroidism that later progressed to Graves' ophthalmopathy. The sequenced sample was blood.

The CDR3 DNA is TGTGCCAGCTCACCACAAGCGGGGACCCTCCAAGAGACCCAGTACTTC. Protein sequence: CASSPQAGTLQETQYF. This chain uses TRBV18 with TRBJ2-5; 7 bases fit TRBD2. This CDR3 region has 16 residues. Germline V lookup: CDR1 KGHSH, CDR2 LQKENI. With 1 base clipped from V and 1 base from J, the junction kept 6 bases outside the gene matches.